Listed here are 15 T cell receptor beta chains from one sample, sequenced in a study of blood T cells in healthy people across ages. Using a J-beta primer mix together with a sample-barcoded 5' primer, a second PCR was run for roughly 7 to 12 cycles. MiXCR, applied by TCRdb to the 5' RACE reads, yields one record per CDR3 protein. The sample has 1.5 million to 2 million distinct CDR3 sequences; roughly 27% are singletons. Input material: blood. The receptor source for this set is a woman in her 30s in good health.

This rearrangement joins TRBV30 to TRBJ2-4, with 8 positions matching TRBD2. The last part of the DNA fits TRBJ2-7 better; the J call may be wrong. Germline V gene data show CDR1 as GTSNPN and CDR2 as SVGIG (reference sequence). The CDR3 length is 14 residues. The CDR3 loop is CAYSLGAGGYEQYF. The CDR3 DNA follows: TGTGCCTACTCCCTCGGGGCGGGGGGCTACGAGCAGTACTTC.

The rearrangement uses TRBV6-6 and TRBJ1-3, with TRBD1 as a possible D gene (5 bases). V lost 5 bases, J lost 4 bases, and 12 bases lay in between. The CDR3 spans 14 residues. Germline V gene sequence: CDR1 MNHNY, CDR2 SVGAGI (reference sequence). CDR3 protein: CASSKTVFGNTIYF. The DNA for the CDR3 is TGTGCCAGCAGTAAGACAGTGTTCGGAAACACCATATATTTT.

The chain has TRBV15 and TRBJ2-1; D gene uncertain. V lost 2 bases, J lost 6 bases, and 14 bases lay in between. Germline-derived CDR1 and CDR2 are LNHNV and YYDKDF (reference sequence). This CDR3 has 15 amino acids. The CDR3 protein is CATSRRSLALNEQFF. Here the CDR3 DNA reads TGTGCCACCAGCAGAAGGTCCCTTGCCCTCAATGAGCAGTTCTTC.

This chain's CDR3 is CAGIGLNNEQFF. The CDR3 DNA is TGTGCCGGTATCGGACTCAACAATGAGCAGTTCTTC. The chain employs TRBV19 and TRBJ2-1; D may be TRBD2 (5 bases). Between the trimmed V and J ends, which lost 11 bases and 5 bases, there was a span of 13 bases. The CDR3 contains 12 residues. CDR1 is LNHDA and CDR2 is SQIVND in the germline V gene (reference sequence).

The table lists this clonotype with a few counts. This chain joins TRBV4-1 and TRBJ1-1; D ambiguous. The CDR3 has 15 amino acids. Germline V gives CDR1 MGHRA, CDR2 YSYEKL. Trimming took 3 bases from V and 1 from J, leaving 12 bases between them. The CDR3 is CASSHLRGQNTEAFF. The DNA of the CDR3 is TGCGCCAGCAGCCATCTCCGGGGTCAGAACACTGAAGCTTTCTTT.

On this clonotype itself: A much more abundant neighbour one base away suggests this may be a read error. The chain employs TRBV29-1 and TRBJ2-4; 12 bases align to TRBD2. The last part of the DNA fits TRBJ2-7 better; the J call may be wrong. This CDR3 has 15 amino acids. Germline loops: CDR1 SQVTM, CDR2 ANQGSEA. The CDR3 loop is CSVGRALAGGLEQYF. CDR3 sequence (DNA): TGCAGCGTTGGGAGGGCCCTAGCGGGGGGGCTCGAGCAGTACTTC.

This chain uses TRBV2 with TRBJ2-3; D call uncertain. The length of the CDR3 is 14 residues. With 0 bases removed from V and 3 bases from J, the gap between germline ends came to 7 bases. In germline, CDR1 is SNHLY, CDR2 FYNNEI. The CDR3 bases are TGTGCCAGCAGTGAAGCATTGCGAACAGATACGCAGTATTTT. This encodes CASSEALRTDTQYF.

This clonotype was recorded a few times. V and J are TRBV12-3 or TRBV12-4 and TRBJ2-3; a possible D gene is TRBD2 (6 bases). CDR3 size: 14 residues. Trimming cost V 6 bases and J 3 bases, with 13 bases left between them. CDR3 DNA sequence: TGTGCCAGCAGACGAGCGGGCGTTACAGATACGCAGTATTTT. It translates to CASRRAGVTDTQYF.

The chain links TRBV4-2 to TRBJ2-4; D is perhaps TRBD2 (6 bases). This CDR3 is built from 14 residues. CDR1 is LGHNA, CDR2 YNFKEQ, per germline. The V and J ends lost 4 bases and 6 bases respectively, with 13 bases between them. DNA of the CDR3: TGTGCCAGCAGCCGCCTGGGACTCCTAAACATTCAGTACTTC. Protein product: CASSRLGLLNIQYF.

This clonotype was observed a handful of times. The chain joins TRBV29-1 to TRBJ2-2; tentative D call: TRBD1 (5 bases). The V gene's germline CDR1 is SQVTM and CDR2 ANQGSEA. The CDR3 contains 13 residues. V dropped 7 bases and J dropped 1 base, with 10 bases sitting between them. CDR3 sequence reads: CSGTQVNTGELFF. The CDR3 DNA sequence: TGCAGCGGTACACAGGTGAACACCGGGGAGCTGTTTTTT.

V gene TRBV28 combines with J gene TRBJ2-1; D may match TRBD1 or TRBD2 (6 bases each). V was pared by 6 bases and J by 12 bases, with 21 bases between. CDR3 length equals 14 residues. From germline, CDR1 is MDHEN and CDR2 SYDVKM. In nucleotides, the CDR3 is TGTGCCAGCAGCTGGGGGGACGTATTAGGGGGGCAGTTCTTC. Encoded protein: CASSWGDVLGGQFF.

Comments on this clonotype: One base away lies a much larger clone, so this may be a sequencing read error. The CDR3 region is CASRTEMDTEAFF. The CDR3 DNA reads TGCGCCAGCCGGACAGAAATGGACACTGAAGCTTTCTTT. This rearrangement joins TRBV5-1 to TRBJ1-1, with D tentatively TRBD1 (6 bases). Germline loops: CDR1 SGHRS, CDR2 YFSETQ. This CDR3 is built from 13 residues. V dropped 7 bases and J dropped 3 bases, with 13 bases sitting between them.

V is TRBV20-1 and J is TRBJ2-1, with 10 bases identical to TRBD2. This CDR3 has 17 amino acids. Germline CDR1 and CDR2: DFQATT and SNEGSKA (reference sequence). The V segment lost 0 bases and the J segment 7 bases; nucleotides outside the gene matches: 12. CDR3 in amino acids: CSARDRGAGGLKNEQFF. CDR3 sequence (DNA): TGCAGTGCTAGAGATCGGGGAGCGGGGGGGCTCAAGAATGAGCAGTTCTTC.

The chain carries TRBV20-1 and TRBJ2-5; no reliable D call. Deletions cut 6 bases from V and 1 base from J, with 12 bases between. Germline CDR1 is DFQATT and CDR2 is SNEGSKA (reference sequence). This CDR3 comprises 13 residues. The CDR3 DNA reads as TGCAGTGCAAGCAAGGCCGGCCAAGAGACCCAGTACTTC. Translation gives CSASKAGQETQYF.

The table lists this clonotype with many counts. The V gene is TRBV20-1, the J gene TRBJ2-7; D not certain. Germline CDR1 and CDR2: DFQATT and SNEGSKA (reference sequence). The CDR3 length is 12 residues. Trimming left V 1 base short and J 2 bases short, with 6 bases between. The CDR3 is CSARAGPYEQYF. The CDR3, as DNA: TGCAGTGCTAGAGCGGGTCCCTACGAGCAGTACTTC.